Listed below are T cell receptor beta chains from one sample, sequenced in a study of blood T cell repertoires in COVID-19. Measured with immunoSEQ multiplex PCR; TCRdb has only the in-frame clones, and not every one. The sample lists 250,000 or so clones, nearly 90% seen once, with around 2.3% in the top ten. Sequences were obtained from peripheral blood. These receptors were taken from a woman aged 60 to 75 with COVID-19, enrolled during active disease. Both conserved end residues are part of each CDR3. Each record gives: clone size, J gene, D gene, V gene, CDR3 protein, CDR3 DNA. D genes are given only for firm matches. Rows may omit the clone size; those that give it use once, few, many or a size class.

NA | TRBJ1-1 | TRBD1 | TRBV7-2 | CASSADRGLGTEAFF | TGTGCCAGCAGCGCAGACAGGGGGCTGGGCACTGAAGCTTTCTTT
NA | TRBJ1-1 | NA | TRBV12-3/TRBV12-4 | CASRTGMNTEAFF | TGTGCCAGCAGGACAGGAATGAACACTGAAGCTTTCTTT
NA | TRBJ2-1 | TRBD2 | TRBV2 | CASNSGGPYNEQFF | TGTGCCAGTAATAGCGGGGGCCCTTACAATGAGCAGTTCTTC
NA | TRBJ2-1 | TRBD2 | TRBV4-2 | CASSDSGGAGNEQFF | TGTGCCAGCAGCGATAGCGGGGGGGCGGGCAATGAGCAGTTCTTC
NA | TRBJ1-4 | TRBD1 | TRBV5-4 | CASSFRAGGETNEKLFF | TGTGCCAGCAGCTTCAGGGCAGGGGGTGAGACTAATGAAAAACTGTTTTTT
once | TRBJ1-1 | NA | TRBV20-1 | CSANTGTEAFF | TGCAGTGCTAATACCGGGACTGAAGCTTTCTTT
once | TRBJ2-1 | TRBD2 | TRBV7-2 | CASSLEASGGYNEQFF | TGTGCCAGCAGCTTAGAAGCTAGCGGGGGCTACAATGAGCAGTTCTTC
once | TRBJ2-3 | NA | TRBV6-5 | CASQGTSTDTQYF | TGTGCCAGCCAAGGGACAAGCACAGATACGCAGTATTTT
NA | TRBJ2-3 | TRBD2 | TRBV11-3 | CASSATGTSGSDTQYF | TGTGCCAGCAGCGCCACCGGGACTAGCGGGTCAGATACGCAGTATTTT
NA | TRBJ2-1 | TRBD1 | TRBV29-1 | CSGGTGTLREQFF | TGCAGCGGCGGGACAGGGACTTTGAGGGAGCAGTTCTTC